This T cell receptor beta chain was documented in a study of graft-versus-host responses after intestinal transplantation. In the study overall: Among the recipients, transplants were multivisceral, liver-intestinal, or isolated intestinal. Findings and limits, study-wide: The presence of high graft-versus-host to host-versus-graft clonal ratios in allografts characterized patients with graft-donor T cell macrochimerism. GvH clones occurred in recipient marrow; some first appeared in ileum or blood. Early post-transplant falls in HvG clones accompanied the peak levels of circulating GvH clones.

Comment on this clone: Its antigen remains unidentified.

The repertoire was sequenced with immunoSEQ multiplex PCR; TCRdb's copy has only in-frame clones and lacks some. The data contain 55,000 to 75,000 clones, under 90% of them singletons. The CDR3 has 15 residues. Germline trimming cut 5 bases from V and 4 bases from J; bases unmatched to any gene: 9. Germline loops: CDR1 MNHEY, CDR2 SMNVEV (reference sequence). The chain joins TRBV27 to TRBJ2-3; 7 bases match TRBD2. The receptor comes from a human donor who was the organ donor for an intestinal transplant. Specimen: unstimulated CD4+ T cells sorted from spleen or lymph node cells, collected before transplant. Written as DNA, the CDR3 is TGTGCCAGCAGTAATGGGAGGGTGGGGGCAGATACGCAGTATTTT. It is translated as CASSNGRVGADTQYF.